The 30 T cell receptor beta chains below come from one sample, sequenced in a study of OX40 agonist ivuxolimab in advanced cancers. Measured with immunoSEQ multiplex PCR; TCRdb has only the in-frame clones, and not every one. The data show roughly 100,000 clones, approximately 80% seen once. The sample was CD4+ or CD8+ T cells sorted from blood, taken in a trial of the OX40 agonist ivuxolimab. Every receptor here comes from an adult with an advanced solid tumor such as melanoma, head and neck, liver or kidney cancer.

This clone appeared a few times. The genes are TRBV18 and TRBJ2-2; D might be TRBD1 (5 bases). Trimming cost V 0 bases and J 3 bases, with 5 bases left between them. The length of the CDR3 is 14 residues. Germline V gene sequence: CDR1 KGHSH, CDR2 LQKENI. The CDR3, as DNA: TGTGCCAGCTCACCACCAGGGGACACCGGGGAGCTGTTTTTT. The encoded protein is CASSPPGDTGELFF.

The rearrangement joins TRBV2 to TRBJ2-1; TRBD2 aligns across 11 bases. V was pared by 5 bases and J by 4 bases, with 13 bases of the junction left unmatched. CDR3 length: 18 residues. Per germline, CDR1 SNHLY and CDR2 FYNNEI. CDR3 DNA sequence: TGTGCCAGCAGTAAACCAATCCGGGGACTAGCGGCTTACAATGAGCAGTTCTTC. It translates to CASSKPIRGLAAYNEQFF.

The chain couples TRBV7-9 to TRBJ1-1; TRBD1 aligns across 7 bases. The ends lost 7 bases at V and 3 bases at J; junction bases unmatched: 5. From germline, CDR1 is SEHNR and CDR2 FQNEAQ (reference sequence). The CDR3 contains 13 residues. The DNA of the CDR3 is TGTGCCAGCACGCGACAGGGTGACACTGAAGCTTTCTTT. Protein: CASTRQGDTEAFF.

This CDR3 is CASSQVSPGFGEKLFF. The CDR3 DNA sequence: TGCGCCAGCAGCCAAGTCAGCCCAGGGTTTGGTGAAAAACTGTTTTTT. The J gene is TRBJ1-4, the V gene TRBV4-1; maybe TRBD1 (5 bases). The germline CDR1 and CDR2 sequences are MGHRA and YSYEKL. The CDR3 is 16 amino acids. Trimming left V 1 base short and J 7 bases short, with 16 bases between.

V gene TRBV10-1 combines with J gene TRBJ2-1, with TRBD1 matching over 7 bases. The germline gives CDR1 WNHNN, CDR2 SYGVQD (reference sequence). This CDR3 has 17 residues. V lost 3 bases and J lost 7; bases outside the gene matches: 15. The CDR3 DNA is TGCGCCAGCAGTGATTGGGGTTTCCAGGGGGTGGGAAATGAGCAGTTCTTC. Its translation is CASSDWGFQGVGNEQFF.

The chain recombines TRBV6-1 with TRBJ1-5; 9 bases line up with TRBD1. V was pared by 6 bases and J by 10 bases, with 7 bases of the junction left unmatched. Germline-derived CDR1 and CDR2 are MNHNS and SASEGT. There are 13 residues in the CDR3. The CDR3 loop reads CASRDGQGIPQHF. The CDR3 bases are TGTGCCAGCAGGGACGGACAGGGGATACCCCAGCATTTT.

This chain uses TRBV4-2 with TRBJ1-1, with D tentatively TRBD1 (6 bases). Germline V gene sequence: CDR1 LGHNA, CDR2 YNFKEQ. Trimming pared 3 bases from V and 1 base from J, leaving 15 bases between. The CDR3 sequence is 16 residues long. The CDR3 loop is CASSHRQAARNTEAFF. CDR3 sequence (DNA): TGTGCCAGCAGCCACAGACAGGCGGCGCGGAACACTGAAGCTTTCTTT.

The chain recombines TRBV11-3 with TRBJ2-2; D is possibly TRBD1 (6 bases). Deletions cut 5 bases from V and 6 bases from J, with 10 bases between. The V gene's germline CDR1 is SGHNT and CDR2 YENEEA. The CDR3 totals 13 residues. CDR3 nucleotide sequence: TGTGCCAGCAGCGCGGACAGTGCCGGGGAGCTGTTTTTT. This encodes CASSADSAGELFF.

The chain uses TRBV11-2 and TRBJ2-1; 9 bases are a match to TRBD2. V gave up 6 bases and J gave up 6 bases; unmatched junction bases: 9. CDR1 and CDR2 from the germline V gene are SGHAT and FQNNGV. The CDR3 is 15 residues long. The CDR3 coding sequence is TGTGCCAGCAGAACGCTAGCGGGGAGAATCAATGAGCAGTTCTTC. Translated, it gives CASRTLAGRINEQFF.

CDR3 protein: CASKRGQAAGEQYF. Written as DNA, the CDR3 is TGTGCCAGTAAACGAGGACAGGCAGCGGGCGAGCAGTACTTC. This chain links TRBV19 with TRBJ2-7; perhaps TRBD1 as D (7 bases). Germline V gene sequence: CDR1 LNHDA, CDR2 SQIVND (reference sequence). The CDR3 runs to 14 residues. V was cut by 7 bases and J by 6 bases, with 19 bases left in between.

This clone appeared a few times. V is TRBV6-5 and J is TRBJ2-1, with a possible D match to TRBD1 (6 bases). This CDR3 comprises 12 residues. Trimming removed 6 bases at V and 10 bases at J, with 13 bases between. CDR1 MNHEY and CDR2 SVGAGI come from the germline V gene. CDR3: CASRYRVGEQFF. CDR3 coding DNA: TGTGCCAGCAGATACAGGGTCGGGGAGCAGTTCTTC.

This clone has only a few counts. CDR3 amino acids: CASRTGIENTEAFF. As DNA, the CDR3 is TGCGCCAGTAGGACAGGGATCGAGAACACTGAAGCTTTCTTT. This chain uses TRBV5-1 with TRBJ1-1; 8 positions agree with TRBD1. The V gene's germline CDR1 is SGHRS and CDR2 YFSETQ. The CDR3 is 14 amino acids. Trimming took 8 bases from V and 1 from J; bases not matched to a gene: 7. The full variable domain, with the rest looked up from reference TRBV5-1 and TRBJ1-1, is KAGVTQTPRYLIKTRGQQVTLSCSPISGHRSVSWYQQTPGQGLQFLFEYFSETQRNKGNFPGRFSGRQFSNSRSEMNVSTLELGDSALYLCASRTGIENTEAFFGQGTRLTVV.

The rearrangement links TRBV9 to TRBJ2-2; D might be TRBD2 (5 bases). The CDR3 covers 14 residues. V lost 1 base to trimming and J lost 6 bases, with 10 bases between them. CDR1 is SGDLS, CDR2 YYNGEE, per germline. The CDR3 reads CASSVSGKAGELFF. Written as DNA, the CDR3 is TGTGCCAGCAGCGTATCCGGGAAGGCCGGGGAGCTGTTTTTT. Drawing the rest from reference TRBV9 and TRBJ2-2, the complete variable domain is DSGVTQTPKHLITATGQRVTLRCSPRSGDLSVYWYQQSLDQGLQFLIQYYNGEERAKGNILERFSAQQFPDLHSELNLSSLELGDSALYFCASSVSGKAGELFFGEGSRLTVL.

This clone was detected a few times. The chain has TRBV10-3 and TRBJ1-2, with TRBD1 as a possible D gene (5 bases). Trimming cost V 0 bases and J 6 bases, with 14 bases left between them. Germline V CDR1 and CDR2: ENHRY, SYGVKD. The CDR3 runs 15 residues. The CDR3 sequence: CAISESIGALDGYTF. In nucleotides, the CDR3 is TGTGCCATCAGTGAGTCGATTGGGGCCCTCGATGGCTACACCTTC.

This chain links TRBV6-5 with TRBJ1-5; 10 positions match TRBD1. The length of the CDR3 is 15 residues. Germline lookup yields CDR1 MNHEY and CDR2 SVGAGI. With 5 bases clipped from V and 7 bases from J, the junction kept 8 bases outside the gene matches. Here the CDR3 DNA reads TGTGCCAGCAGTAAGGGACAGGGGTTGCTCCAGCCCCAGCATTTT. This sequence encodes CASSKGQGLLQPQHF.

This sequence joins TRBV6-5 and TRBJ1-3, with 8 bases aligning to TRBD1. The V gene end was trimmed by 10 bases and the J gene end by 4 bases; junction bases not matched to a gene: 6. CDR1 is MNHEY and CDR2 is SVGAGI in the germline V gene. The CDR3 consists of 13 residues. CDR3 sequence (DNA): TGTGCCACCAGGAGGGACAGGGGAAACACCATATATTTT. Translated: CATRRDRGNTIYF.

The chain has TRBV4-3 and TRBJ1-5; D is perhaps TRBD1 (6 bases). V was pared by 0 bases and J by 9 bases, with 12 bases between. The CDR3 is made up of 14 amino acids. Germline CDR1 reads LGHNA; CDR2 reads YSLEER. CDR3 sequence reads: CASSQDTGLRPQHF. The DNA of the CDR3 is TGCGCCAGCAGCCAAGATACAGGGCTCAGGCCCCAGCATTTT.

J is TRBJ1-2 and V is TRBV7-2; 10 nucleotides line up with TRBD1. V trimming: 5 bases; J trimming: 7 bases; junction bases outside the gene matches: 13. Looked up from germline, CDR1 is SGHTA and CDR2 is FQGNSA. This CDR3 contains 16 residues. The DNA of the CDR3 is TGTGCCAGCAGCGTATGGACAGGGGGTGCTGCTAGTGGCTACACCTTC. Translating it yields CASSVWTGGAASGYTF.

The chain joins TRBV5-4 to TRBJ2-1; TRBD2 is a possible D gene (6 bases). Germline V CDR1 and CDR2: SGHNT, YYREEE (reference sequence). This CDR3 comprises 15 residues. V was trimmed by 4 bases and J by 3 bases, leaving 14 bases between them. CDR3: CASSGPGVFYNEQFF. The CDR3 nucleotides read TGTGCCAGCAGCGGGCCGGGGGTCTTCTACAATGAGCAGTTCTTC.

The chain has TRBV6-1 and TRBJ2-7; a possible D gene is TRBD2 (6 bases). The CDR3 length is 15 residues. Trimming removed 8 bases at V and 0 bases at J, with 17 bases between. CDR1 is MNHNS, CDR2 SASEGT, per germline. The CDR3 DNA reads TGTGCCAGCTCCCCACTGGAGGGGAGCTCCTACGAGCAGTACTTC. Translated, it gives CASSPLEGSSYEQYF.

This chain uses TRBV11-2 with TRBJ2-7; D gene ambiguous. V lost 3 bases and J lost 4, with 10 bases in between. The CDR3 sequence is 13 residues long. Germline V gene sequence: CDR1 SGHAT, CDR2 FQNNGV. Here the CDR3 reads CASSFAGRYEQYV. CDR3 nucleotide sequence: TGTGCCAGCAGCTTCGCTGGCCGGTACGAGCAGTACGTC.

The rearrangement links TRBV15 to TRBJ1-1; D possibly corresponds to TRBD1 (5 bases). The V gene lost 8 bases and the J gene lost 6 bases, with 13 bases spanning the gap. The length of the CDR3 is 12 residues. Germline values: CDR1 LNHNV, CDR2 YYDKDF (reference sequence). The CDR3 loop reads CATGRRAPEAFF. Here the CDR3 DNA reads TGTGCCACCGGGCGCAGGGCCCCTGAAGCTTTCTTT.

The chain links TRBV7-2 to TRBJ1-6; D is unresolved. The CDR3 totals 17 residues. Germline V gene lookup returns CDR1 SGHTA and CDR2 FQGNSA. Trimming took 6 bases from V and 0 from J, leaving 15 bases between them. The CDR3 is CASSLTTTSSYNSPLHF. CDR3 bases: TGTGCCAGCAGTCTTACTACTACGAGCTCCTATAATTCACCCCTCCACTTT.

CDR3 DNA sequence: TGTGCCAGCAGTGAAGCGTACGAGCAGTACGTC. It codes for CASSEAYEQYV. The J gene is TRBJ2-7, the V gene TRBV6-1, with unresolved D. Germline CDR1 is MNHNS and CDR2 is SASEGT. This CDR3 has 11 residues. V lost 0 bases, J lost 4 bases, and 1 base lay in between.

The genes are TRBV6-5 and TRBJ1-3, with a weak D call TRBD1 (5 bases). Per the germline V gene, CDR1 is MNHEY and CDR2 is SVGAGI. This CDR3 comprises 14 residues. The ends were cut back, 8 bases at V and 3 bases at J, with 14 bases in the middle. CDR3 DNA sequence: TGTGCCAGCTCTTATAACAGGATTGGAAACACCATATATTTT. Its translation: CASSYNRIGNTIYF.

The DNA of the CDR3 is TGTGCCAGCAGTTTAGCGGGCGGCCACAGCTATGGCTACACCTTC. Protein sequence: CASSLAGGHSYGYTF. The chain employs TRBV28 and TRBJ1-2; D is unclear. Deletions cut 2 bases from V and 4 bases from J, with 14 bases between. CDR1 and CDR2 (germline): MDHEN, SYDVKM. The CDR3 has 15 residues.

This sequence joins TRBV5-8 and TRBJ1-6; 8 bases agree with TRBD1. The CDR3 runs 13 residues. After removal of 3 bases from V and 10 bases from J, the junction contained 3 bases not matched to a gene. CDR1 is SGHTS, CDR2 YDEGEE, per germline. The DNA of the CDR3 is TGTGCCAGCAGCTGGGACAGGAGGTCACCCCTCCACTTT. Translation gives CASSWDRRSPLHF. The variable domain in full, completed from reference TRBV5-8 and TRBJ1-6, reads EAGVTQSPTHLIKTRGQQATLRCSPISGHTSVYWYQQALGLGLQFLLWYDEGEERNRGNFPPRFSGRQFPNYSSELNVNALELEDSALYLCASSWDRRSPLHFGNGTRLTVT.

Here the CDR3 reads CASRDRVGYTF. For the CDR3, the DNA is TGTGCCAGCAGGGACAGGGTCGGCTACACCTTC. V is TRBV27 and J is TRBJ1-2; the match to TRBD1 covers 8 bases. The length of the CDR3 is 11 residues. The germline V gene has CDR1 MNHEY and CDR2 SMNVEV (reference sequence). Trimming removed 6 bases from V and 8 bases from J; junction bases left unmatched: 2.

In this sample, this clone turned up once. V gene TRBV30 combines with J gene TRBJ1-2; D gene ambiguous. In germline, CDR1 is GTSNPN, CDR2 SVGIG (reference sequence). V gave up 0 bases and J gave up 7 bases, with 15 bases separating them. CDR3 length: 14 residues. In DNA, the CDR3 is TGTGCCTGGAGTGTACTCGGGTTTGTTGGTGGCTACACCTTC. Protein sequence: CAWSVLGFVGGYTF.

The chain links TRBV27 to TRBJ2-4, with D possibly being TRBD1 or TRBD2 (7 bases each). The V end lost 0 bases, the J end lost 7 bases, and 19 bases lay between the germline ends. The CDR3 covers 17 residues. In germline, CDR1 is MNHEY, CDR2 SMNVEV (reference sequence). This chain's CDR3 is CASSLSGQGGRGNIQYF. The CDR3, as DNA: TGTGCCAGCAGTTTATCGGGCCAGGGGGGGCGGGGCAACATTCAGTACTTC.